The 8 T cell receptor beta chains given below trace back to one sample, sequenced in a study of T cell changes during pregnancy in multiple sclerosis. This table comes from immunoSEQ multiplex PCR, and its TCRdb copy is limited to in-frame clones, with some not included. Here the sample spans 38,000 or so clones, almost 90% being singletons. The source material was CD4+ T cells from peripheral blood mononuclear cells, sampled in the second trimester of pregnancy. These TCRs come from a female donor with multiple sclerosis, enrolled in a pregnancy study.

The CDR3 bases are TGTGCCAGCAGCCCAAGTCCGGCCGACAGTAACTATGGCTACACCTTC. Amino acids: CASSPSPADSNYGYTF. The chain uses TRBV7-3 and TRBJ1-2, with a weak D call TRBD1 (5 bases). Germline loops: CDR1 SGHTA, CDR2 FQGTGA. V was trimmed by 5 bases and J by 1 base, leaving 17 bases between them. The CDR3 loop spans 16 amino acids.

This rearrangement joins TRBV18 to TRBJ2-1; the match to TRBD2 covers 8 bases. CDR1 is KGHSH and CDR2 is LQKENI in the germline V gene. The CDR3 totals 15 residues. J gave up 3 bases and V 1 base, and 2 bases lay outside the gene matches. CDR3: CASSPLSGNYNEQFF. CDR3 DNA sequence: TGTGCCAGCTCACCACTTAGCGGGAACTACAATGAGCAGTTCTTC.

The rearrangement joins TRBV6-1 to TRBJ2-2; tentative D call: TRBD2 (6 bases). Deletions cut 8 bases from V and 0 bases from J, with 10 bases between. Germline V gene lookup returns CDR1 MNHNS and CDR2 SASEGT. This CDR3 contains 14 residues. The CDR3 coding sequence is TGTGCCAGCCGGCGGGAAGCGAACACCGGGGAGCTGTTTTTT. It encodes CASRREANTGELFF.

This chain connects TRBV4-2 to TRBJ1-2, with a possible D match to TRBD1 (5 bases). Trimming left V 4 bases short and J 8 bases short, with 20 bases between. Germline CDR1 reads LGHNA; CDR2 reads YNFKEQ. CDR3 length equals 15 residues. The CDR3 DNA sequence: TGTGCCAGCAGCCGGACCGGGGGGGTTGTGTTAGGCTACACCTTC. The encoded protein is CASSRTGGVVLGYTF.

The chain uses TRBV11-2 and TRBJ2-5; TRBD2 matches 9 bases. The V segment lost 5 bases and the J segment 3 bases; nucleotides outside the gene matches: 7. Per the germline V gene, CDR1 is SGHAT and CDR2 is FQNNGV. The CDR3 loop spans 15 amino acids. In DNA, the CDR3 is TGTGCCAGCAGCCCCGGGATAGCGGGAGAAGAGACCCAGTACTTC. Translating it yields CASSPGIAGEETQYF.

The V call is TRBV2, the J call TRBJ2-7; 9 bases line up with TRBD1. The V gene end was trimmed by 4 bases and the J gene end by 6 bases; junction bases not matched to a gene: 4. The CDR3 runs to 13 residues. Germline CDR1 reads SNHLY; CDR2 reads FYNNEI. The CDR3 region has the DNA TGTGCCAGCAGTGTGACAGGGGGAAGCGAGCAGTACTTC. Translation: CASSVTGGSEQYF.

This clone was seen a few times. The rearrangement joins TRBV19 to TRBJ2-2; 11 bases fit TRBD1. This CDR3 region has 15 residues. The V segment lost 8 bases and the J segment 4 bases; nucleotides outside the gene matches: 6. From germline, CDR1 is LNHDA and CDR2 SQIVND (reference sequence). CDR3 loop: CASRMDRGPTGELFF. The CDR3 nucleotides read TGTGCCAGTCGAATGGACAGGGGGCCCACCGGGGAGCTGTTTTTT.

V usage is TRBV7-2 and J usage is TRBJ2-1; 10 positions match TRBD2. CDR1 and CDR2 (germline): SGHTA, FQGNSA. The CDR3 length is 16 residues. Trimming cost V 0 bases and J 4 bases; bases outside gene matches: 3. The CDR3 DNA reads as TGTGCCAGCAGCTTAGCCGGGACTAGCGCATACAATGAGCAGTTCTTC. Translated, it gives CASSLAGTSAYNEQFF.